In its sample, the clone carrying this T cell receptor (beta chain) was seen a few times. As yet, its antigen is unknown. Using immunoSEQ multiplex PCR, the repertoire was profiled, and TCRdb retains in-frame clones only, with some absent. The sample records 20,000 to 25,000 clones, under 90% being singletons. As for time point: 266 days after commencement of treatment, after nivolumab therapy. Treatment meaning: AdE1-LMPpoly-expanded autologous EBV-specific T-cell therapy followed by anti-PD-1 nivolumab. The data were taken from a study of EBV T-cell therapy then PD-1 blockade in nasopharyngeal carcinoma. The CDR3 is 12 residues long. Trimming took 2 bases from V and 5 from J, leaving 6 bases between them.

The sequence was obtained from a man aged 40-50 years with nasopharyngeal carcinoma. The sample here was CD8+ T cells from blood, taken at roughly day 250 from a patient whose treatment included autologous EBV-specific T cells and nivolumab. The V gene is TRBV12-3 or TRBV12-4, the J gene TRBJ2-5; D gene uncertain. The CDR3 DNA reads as TGTGCCAGCAGTTTAAGTCGGGAGACCCAGTACTTC. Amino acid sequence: CASSLSRETQYF.